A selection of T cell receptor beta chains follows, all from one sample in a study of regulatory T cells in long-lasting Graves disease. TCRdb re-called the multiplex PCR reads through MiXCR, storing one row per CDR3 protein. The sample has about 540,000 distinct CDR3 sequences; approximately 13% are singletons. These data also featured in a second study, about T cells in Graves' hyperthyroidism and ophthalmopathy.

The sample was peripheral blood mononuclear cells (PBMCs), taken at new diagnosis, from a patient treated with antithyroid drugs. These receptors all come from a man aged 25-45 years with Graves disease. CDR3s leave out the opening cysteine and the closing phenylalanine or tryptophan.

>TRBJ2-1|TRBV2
ASTETSNEQF
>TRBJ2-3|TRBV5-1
ASSLGLAGSPTDTQY
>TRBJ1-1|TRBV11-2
ASSLHGPGAEAF
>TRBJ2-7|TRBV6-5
ASSYWGGTTEQY
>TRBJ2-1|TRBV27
ASSVPSGTLRNEQS
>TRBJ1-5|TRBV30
AWSEGGGDQPQH
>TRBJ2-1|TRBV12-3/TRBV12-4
ASSQLGGTYNEQF
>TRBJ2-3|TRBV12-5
ASGFHLPDLFTDTQY
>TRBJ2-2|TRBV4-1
ASSRGGQGAGELF
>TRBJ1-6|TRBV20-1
SARDPTGEDNSPLH
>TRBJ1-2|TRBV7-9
ASSPQGSRYYGYT
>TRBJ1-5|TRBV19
ASSRQGAQPQH
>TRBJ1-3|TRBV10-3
AISATGASGNTIY
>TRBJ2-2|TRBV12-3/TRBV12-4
ASTTLGGPNTGELF
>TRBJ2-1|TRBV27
ASSFLGTGPYNEQF
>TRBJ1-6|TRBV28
ASSLPRATDTDTIENSPLH
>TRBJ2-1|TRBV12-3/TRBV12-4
ASSLLADNNEQF
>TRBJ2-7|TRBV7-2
ASSLEVFRGPRYEQY
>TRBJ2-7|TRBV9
ASSAGLAGGGEQY
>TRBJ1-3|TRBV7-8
ASSPDSVAARNTIY
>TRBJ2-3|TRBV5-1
ASSLGPSGGADTQY
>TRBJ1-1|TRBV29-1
SVGNRGSGTNTEAF
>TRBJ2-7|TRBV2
ASRSDRGDRTSGKVSYEQY
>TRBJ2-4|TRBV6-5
ASSYATGKAKNIQY
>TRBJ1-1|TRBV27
ASSYGTGHGTEAF
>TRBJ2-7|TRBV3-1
ASSPGTSGRGQQY
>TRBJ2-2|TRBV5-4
ASSLAVAGQGRTGELF
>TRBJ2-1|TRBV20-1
SARASGGPFAVFRYNEQF
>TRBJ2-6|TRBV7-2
ASSLGWGTGHSGANVLT
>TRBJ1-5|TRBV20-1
SARGVDGNQLQH
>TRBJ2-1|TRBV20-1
SATRSHNEQF
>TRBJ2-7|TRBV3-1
ASSQPAESYEQY
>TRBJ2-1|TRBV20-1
SARWAGAPDEQF
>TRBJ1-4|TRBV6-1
ASKWGVAREKLF
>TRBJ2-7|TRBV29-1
SVAGGDSYEQY
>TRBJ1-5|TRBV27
ASSFKGELGPQH
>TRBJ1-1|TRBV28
ASSHLGRLEGPRVTEAF
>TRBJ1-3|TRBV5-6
ASSFLRGAGNTIY
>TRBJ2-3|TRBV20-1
SAATSGTDTQY